This entry features one TCR beta chain sequence. No antigen is known for it. Base qualities are not recorded, but no much larger clone differs from it by a single base. This entry comes from a study of PD-L1 blockade in urothelial cancer (dated by TCRdb to 2016 to 2017). As for the study more broadly: Every patient began therapy around 2014 and was given atezolizumab 1,200 mg intravenously every 3 weeks. About 85% of the roughly 30 patients were males with bladder-origin urothelial cancer, and about 60% of the 29 reported a prior smoking history. An ECOG performance status of 0 or 1 was recorded for the patients, and 0 to 3 prior chemotherapy regimens had been received by the patients. Blood samples were analyzed at 3 weeks after treatment start (second dose) and at 6 weeks after treatment start. Blood samples gave median yields of about 140,000 T cells and tens of thousands of unique TCRs, along with a median clonality of around 0.08. The study, an exploratory multi-omic analysis, examined somatic, immune and clinical correlates of response to PD-L1 blockade with atezolizumab in urothelial cancer. Pretreatment tumor samples, along with matched peripheral blood collected serially before and after atezolizumab treatment, underwent TCR sequencing. Durable clinical benefit was defined as a progression-free survival longer than 6 months, and TCR features were additionally tested against progression-free survival and overall survival. In the same patients, pretreatment tumors underwent whole exome sequencing and RNA sequencing in addition to TCR sequencing. Durable clinical benefit was achieved by nine patients and was not achieved by 20 patients. Some 30 patients had pretreatment blood TCR-seq, approximately 24 had at least one posttreatment blood collection, and approximately 24 had tumor TCR-seq. The paper as a whole reports these results and caveats: Because the sample size was small (n ≈ 30) and many of the analyses were exploratory, the results are meant to be hypothesis-generating. Patients with durable benefit showed greater expansion of tumor-associated TCR clones in peripheral blood 3 weeks after starting treatment (n of about 20, p = 0.022). Improved progression-free and overall survival was found to be associated with pretreatment peripheral blood TCR clonality below the median.

The CDR3, cysteine through phenylalanine, is 13 amino acids long. Only CDR3 DNA remains: 39 bases, in frame from the first base. CDR1 and CDR2, looked up from the germline V gene, are SGHAT and FQNNGV. V is clipped by 2 bases and J by 3 bases, and the sequence between their germline boundaries is 8 bases long. The time point label of this sample denotes: pretreatment peripheral blood. A total of 25 to 35 patients with locally advanced or metastatic urothelial carcinoma, treated at Memorial Sloan Kettering on a trial protocol, made up the cohort. Peripheral blood mononuclear cells were collected pretreatment and during treatment, at between 1 and 8 total time points per patient. The Qiagen DNeasy Blood extraction kit was used to purify genomic DNA from total PBMCs and tumor samples. PBMCs were collected pretreatment and during treatment and were isolated and stored as previously described. Each PCR received spiked-in synthetic TCR analog templates so that absolute template abundance could be estimated from read counts. Using the immunoSEQ assay, TCRbeta CDR3 regions were amplified from genomic DNA with bias-controlled V and J gene primers. Sequencing of rearranged TCRbeta segments was performed at approximately 20X coverage. The authors' analysis ran thus. Clustering was used to correct sequencing errors, and CDR3s were annotated against IMGT so that V, D and J genes could be assigned. Downstream analyses used only productive TCRbeta rearrangements and left out out-of-frame or stop-codon sequences. Clonality was computed as one minus Shannon entropy normalized by the log of the number of unique productive sequences. Clones differing between time points or between blood and tumor were identified by Fisher's exact test with Benjamini-Hochberg correction at adjusted p below 0.01. TCRdb provides this immuneACCESS table in a form limited to in-frame rearrangements. Some clones are lacking; in checked studies, under half of them reflect an unresolved V gene, and why the rest are absent is not known. The D gene and trimming were derived from the DNA, and the V and J assignments and clone size from that table. Across this sample there are tens of thousands of clones, with 84% seen only once. Over 2% of the sample is held by the ten biggest clonotypes.

The chain links TRBV11-2 with TRBJ2-7; D gene: possibly TRBD2, on 5 matching bases. Sequencing used PBMCs, obtained around atezolizumab (anti-PD-L1) treatment. The TCR comes from a man aged 55 to 69 with urothelial cancer. The DNA is TGTGCCAGCAGCTTATTCCGGGACTACGAGCAGTACTTC. The translation is CASSLFRDYEQYF. With the rest looked up from the reference TRBV11-2 and TRBJ2-7 genes rather than sequenced, the full variable domain is EAGVAQSPRYKIIEKRQSVAFWCNPISGHATLYWYQQILGQGPKLLIQFQNNGVVDDSQLPKDRFSAERLKGVDSTLKIQPAKLEDSAVYLCASSLFRDYEQYFGPGTRLTVT.